The T cell receptor beta chain described here comes from a study of CD8+ T cells in alopecia areata. As for the study in general: Tofacitinib therapy lasting 6 to 18 months was followed by 6 months off drug.

Investigators isolated RNA and reverse transcribed it into cDNA to act as the sequencing template. Clones were sequenced by immunoSEQ multiplex PCR, and TCRdb holds only the in-frame ones, with some missing. The sample has 95,000 to 110,000 clones, 80% to 90% seen once. Whole-study findings and limits: Persistence in scalp and blood during tofacitinib was observed for many expanded lesional clones.

Treatment defined: oral pan-JAK inhibitor, 5-10 mg twice daily. Notes on this clone: Its antigen is currently unknown.

This clonotype was sampled from a human donor with alopecia areata. Here the sequenced sample was CD8+ T cells sorted from blood, taken at roughly week 30, from a patient treated with tofacitinib.

The CDR3 DNA reads as TGTGCCAGCAGCTTCGGCGATACGCAGTATTTT. Protein product: CASSFGDTQYF. The rearrangement joins TRBV7-2 to TRBJ2-3, with no clear D. V dropped 3 bases and J dropped 6 bases, with 4 bases sitting between them. CDR1 and CDR2 from the germline V gene are SGHTA and FQGNSA. The CDR3 is 11 amino acids. Variable domain in full (rest from reference TRBV7-2 and TRBJ2-3): GAGVSQSPSNKVTEKGKDVELRCDPISGHTALYWYRQSLGQGLEFLIYFQGNSAPDKSGLPSDRFSAERTGGSVSTLTIQRTQQEDSAVYLCASSFGDTQYFGPGTRLTVL.